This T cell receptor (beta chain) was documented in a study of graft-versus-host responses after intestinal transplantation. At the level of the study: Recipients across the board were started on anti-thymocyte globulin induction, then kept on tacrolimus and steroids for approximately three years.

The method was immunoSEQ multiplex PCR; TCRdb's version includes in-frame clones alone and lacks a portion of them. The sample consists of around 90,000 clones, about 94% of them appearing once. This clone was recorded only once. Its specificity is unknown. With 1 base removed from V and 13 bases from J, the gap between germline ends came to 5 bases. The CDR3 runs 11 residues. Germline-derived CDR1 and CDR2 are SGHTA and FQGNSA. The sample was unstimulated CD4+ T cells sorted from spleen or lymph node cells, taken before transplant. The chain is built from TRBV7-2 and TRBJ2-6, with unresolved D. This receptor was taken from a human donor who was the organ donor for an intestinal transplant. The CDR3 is CASSLETVLTF. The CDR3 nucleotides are TGTGCCAGCAGCTTAGAGACAGTCCTGACTTTC. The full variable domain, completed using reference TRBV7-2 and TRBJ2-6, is GAGVSQSPSNKVTEKGKDVELRCDPISGHTALYWYRQSLGQGLEFLIYFQGNSAPDKSGLPSDRFSAERTGGSVSTLTIQRTQQEDSAVYLCASSLETVLTFGAGSRLTVL.